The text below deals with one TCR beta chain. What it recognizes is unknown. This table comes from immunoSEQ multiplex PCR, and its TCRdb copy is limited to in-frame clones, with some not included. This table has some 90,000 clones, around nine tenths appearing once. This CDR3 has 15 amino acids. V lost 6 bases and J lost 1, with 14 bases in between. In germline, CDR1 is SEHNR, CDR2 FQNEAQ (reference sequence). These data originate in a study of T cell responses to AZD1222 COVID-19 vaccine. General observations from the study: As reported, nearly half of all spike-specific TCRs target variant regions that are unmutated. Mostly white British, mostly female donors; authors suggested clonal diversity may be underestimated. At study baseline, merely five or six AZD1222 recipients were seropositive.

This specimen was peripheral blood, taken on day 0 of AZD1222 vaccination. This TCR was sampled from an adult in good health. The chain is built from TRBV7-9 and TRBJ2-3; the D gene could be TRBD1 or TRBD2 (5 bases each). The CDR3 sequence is CASSRGPPGTDTQYF. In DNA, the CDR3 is TGTGCCAGCAGTCGGGGCCCACCAGGCACAGATACGCAGTATTTT.